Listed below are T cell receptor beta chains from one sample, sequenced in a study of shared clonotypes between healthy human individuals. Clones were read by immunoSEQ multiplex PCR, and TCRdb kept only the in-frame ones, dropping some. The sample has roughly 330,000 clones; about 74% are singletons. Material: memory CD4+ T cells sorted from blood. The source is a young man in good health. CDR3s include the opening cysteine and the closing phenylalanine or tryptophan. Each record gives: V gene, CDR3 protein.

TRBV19	CASSIGGTGRAGELFF
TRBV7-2	CASSPGTGRSGANVLTF
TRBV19	CASRLAGSTGEQFF
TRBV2	CASSPTTTDTQYF
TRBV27	CASSLLVAGAHEQYF
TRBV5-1	CASSPGGGNYGYTF
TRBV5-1	CASRTEQVADTQYF
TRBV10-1	CASSDPGYEQYF
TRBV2	CASSDRRTGAGYTF
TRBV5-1	CASSSDNYEQYF
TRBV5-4	CASSLNPGELFF
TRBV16	CASSQSRNGYTF
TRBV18	CASSPGISRGTGGANVLTF
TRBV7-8	CASTARGATNEKLFF
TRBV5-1	CASSPQGDGYTF
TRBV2	CASNYRHQGYF
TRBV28	CASSLSGLAGGHQETQYF
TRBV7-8	CASSRTGSGQGEKLFF
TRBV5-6	CASSFDRGAGELFF
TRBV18	CASSPLKPSGGEETQYF
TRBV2	CASLEVETQYF
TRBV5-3	CARTRPLTVTEAFF
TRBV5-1	CASSLAGGNTEAFF
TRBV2	CASSIGRGFHEQYF
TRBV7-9	CASSLGQGPETQYF